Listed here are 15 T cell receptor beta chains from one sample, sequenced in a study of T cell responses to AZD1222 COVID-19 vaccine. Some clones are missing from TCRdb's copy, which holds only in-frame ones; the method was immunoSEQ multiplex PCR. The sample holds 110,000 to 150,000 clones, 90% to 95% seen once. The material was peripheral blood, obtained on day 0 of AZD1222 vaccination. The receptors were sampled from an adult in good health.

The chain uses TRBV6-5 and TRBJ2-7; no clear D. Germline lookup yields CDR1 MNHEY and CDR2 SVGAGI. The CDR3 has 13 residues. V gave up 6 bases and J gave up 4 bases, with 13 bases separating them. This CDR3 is CASRRFREYEQYF. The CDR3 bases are TGTGCCAGCAGAAGATTCAGAGAATACGAGCAGTACTTC.

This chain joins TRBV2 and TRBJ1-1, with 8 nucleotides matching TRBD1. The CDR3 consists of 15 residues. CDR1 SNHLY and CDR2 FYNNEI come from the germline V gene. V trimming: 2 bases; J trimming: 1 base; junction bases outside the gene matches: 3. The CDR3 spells CASSEQGAWNTEAFF. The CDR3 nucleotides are TGTGCCAGCAGTGAACAGGGGGCTTGGAACACTGAAGCTTTCTTT.

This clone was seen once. The CDR3, as DNA: TGTGCCAGCAGCTTAGTAATGCATACCTACGAGCAGTACTTC. Protein product: CASSLVMHTYEQYF. V is TRBV7-9 and J is TRBJ2-7; no clear D gene. V dropped 1 base and J dropped 2 bases, with 9 bases sitting between them. Germline V gene lookup returns CDR1 SEHNR and CDR2 FQNEAQ (reference sequence). This CDR3 is built from 14 residues.

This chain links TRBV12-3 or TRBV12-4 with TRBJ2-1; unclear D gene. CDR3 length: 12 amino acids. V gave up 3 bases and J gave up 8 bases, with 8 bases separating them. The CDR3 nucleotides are TGTGCCAGCAGTTTCGGGTCGGATGAGCAGTTCTTC. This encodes CASSFGSDEQFF.

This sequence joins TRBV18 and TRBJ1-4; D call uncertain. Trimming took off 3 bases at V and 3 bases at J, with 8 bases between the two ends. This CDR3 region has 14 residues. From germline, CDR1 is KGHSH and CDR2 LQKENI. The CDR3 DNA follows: TGTGCCAGCTCACCGGGCAATTCTAATGAAAAACTGTTTTTT. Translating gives CASSPGNSNEKLFF.

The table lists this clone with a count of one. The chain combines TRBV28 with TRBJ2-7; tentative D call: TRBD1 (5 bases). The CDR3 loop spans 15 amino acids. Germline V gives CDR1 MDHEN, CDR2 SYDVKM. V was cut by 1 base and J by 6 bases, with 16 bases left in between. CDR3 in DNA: TGTGCCAGCAGTTTATATATTAGACAGAGGAGCGAGCAGTACTTC. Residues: CASSLYIRQRSEQYF.

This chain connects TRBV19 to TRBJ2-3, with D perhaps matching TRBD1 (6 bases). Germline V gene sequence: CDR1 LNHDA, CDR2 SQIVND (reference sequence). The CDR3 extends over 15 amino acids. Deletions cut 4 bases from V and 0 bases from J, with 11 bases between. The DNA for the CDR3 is TGTGCCAGTAGTAAGACAGGTTCAAGCACAGATACGCAGTATTTT. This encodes CASSKTGSSTDTQYF.

The CDR3: CASSPPADNTEAFF. The CDR3 region has the DNA TGTGCCAGCAGCCCCCCAGCAGACAACACTGAAGCTTTCTTT. This chain connects TRBV4-2 to TRBJ1-1; D unclear. The CDR3 length is 14 residues. Germline CDR1 reads LGHNA; CDR2 reads YNFKEQ. With 4 bases removed from V and 2 bases from J, the gap between germline ends came to 11 bases.

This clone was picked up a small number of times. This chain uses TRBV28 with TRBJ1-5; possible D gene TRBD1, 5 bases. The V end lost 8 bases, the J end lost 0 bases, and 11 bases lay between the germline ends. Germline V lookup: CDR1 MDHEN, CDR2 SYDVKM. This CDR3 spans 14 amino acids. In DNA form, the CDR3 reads TGTGCCAGCGCCTCGGGGGGTAGCAATCAGCCCCAGCATTTT. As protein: CASASGGSNQPQHF.

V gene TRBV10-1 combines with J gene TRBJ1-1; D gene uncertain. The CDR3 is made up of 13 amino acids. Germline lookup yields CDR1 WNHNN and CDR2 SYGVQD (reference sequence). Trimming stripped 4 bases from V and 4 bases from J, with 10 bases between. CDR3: CASSGQQVTEAFF. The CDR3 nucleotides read TGCGCCAGCAGTGGGCAGCAGGTCACTGAAGCTTTCTTT.

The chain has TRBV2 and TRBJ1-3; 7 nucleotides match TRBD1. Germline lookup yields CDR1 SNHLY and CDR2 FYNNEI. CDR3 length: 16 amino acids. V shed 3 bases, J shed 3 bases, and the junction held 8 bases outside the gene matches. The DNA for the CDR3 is TGTGCCAGCAGTGAGTTAGCAGGGGGTGTTGGAAACACCATATATTTT. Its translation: CASSELAGGVGNTIYF.

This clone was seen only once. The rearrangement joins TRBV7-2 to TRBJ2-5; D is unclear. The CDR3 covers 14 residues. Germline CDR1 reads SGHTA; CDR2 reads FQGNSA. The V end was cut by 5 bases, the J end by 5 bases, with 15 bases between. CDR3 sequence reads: CASSPNRPPETQYF. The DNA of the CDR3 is TGTGCCAGCAGCCCAAACCGGCCCCCGGAGACCCAGTACTTC.

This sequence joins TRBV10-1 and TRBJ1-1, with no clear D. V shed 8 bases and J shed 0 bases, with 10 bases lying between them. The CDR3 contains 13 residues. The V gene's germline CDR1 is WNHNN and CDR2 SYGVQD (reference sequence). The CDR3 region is CASSDGMNTEAFF. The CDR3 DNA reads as TGCGCCAGCTCCGACGGGATGAACACTGAAGCTTTCTTT.

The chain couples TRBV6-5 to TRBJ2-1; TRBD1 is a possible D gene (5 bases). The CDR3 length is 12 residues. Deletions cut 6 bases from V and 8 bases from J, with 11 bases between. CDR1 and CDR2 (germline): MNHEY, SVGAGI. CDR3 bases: TGTGCCAGCAGGAAATGGGGCGATGAGCAGTTCTTC. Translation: CASRKWGDEQFF.

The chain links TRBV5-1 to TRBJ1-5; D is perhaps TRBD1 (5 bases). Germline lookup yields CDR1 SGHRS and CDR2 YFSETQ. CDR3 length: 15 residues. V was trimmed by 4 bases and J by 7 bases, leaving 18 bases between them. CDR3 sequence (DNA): TGCGCCAGCAGCCTGGGCGGGGACCCCGGGCAGCCCCAGCATTTT. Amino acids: CASSLGGDPGQPQHF.